One sample yielded the 7 T cell receptor beta chains listed below, sequenced in a study of blood T cell repertoires in COVID-19. Profiled with immunoSEQ multiplex PCR; TCRdb holds only in-frame clones, not every one. The sample lists about 21,000 clones; under 90% were seen once. Sequencing was carried out using peripheral blood. Receptors were obtained from a human donor in a cohort sampled during active COVID-19.

The chain employs TRBV5-8 and TRBJ1-5, with D maybe TRBD1 (6 bases). V lost 8 bases to trimming and J lost 4 bases, with 19 bases between them. The CDR3 extends over 15 amino acids. From germline, CDR1 is SGHTS and CDR2 YDEGEE. The CDR3 protein is CASIIGGGRNQPQHF. Written as DNA, the CDR3 is TGTGCCAGTATAATCGGGGGGGGGCGGAATCAGCCCCAGCATTTT.

The gene calls are TRBV7-9 and TRBJ1-4; 10 bases are shared with TRBD1. Germline loops: CDR1 SEHNR, CDR2 FQNEAQ (reference sequence). The CDR3 is 15 amino acids. Trimming cost V 5 bases and J 8 bases; bases outside gene matches: 8. In nucleotides, the CDR3 is TGTGCCAGCAGCCGTAGACAGGGGGCAGGGGAAAAACTGTTTTTT. Protein: CASSRRQGAGEKLFF. The full variable domain, its missing parts supplied by reference TRBV7-9 and TRBJ1-4, is DTGVSQNPRHKITKRGQNVTFRCDPISEHNRLYWYRQTLGQGPEFLTYFQNEAQLEKSRLLSDRFSAERPKGSFSTLEIQRTEQGDSAMYLCASSRRQGAGEKLFFGSGTQLSVL.

V gene TRBV12-5 combines with J gene TRBJ2-7; D might be TRBD1 (5 bases). Germline V gene data show CDR1 as LGHNT and CDR2 as FRNRAP. V was cut by 5 bases and J by 5 bases, with 16 bases left in between. CDR3 size: 14 residues. The CDR3, as DNA: TGTGCTAGTGGTAGCCTGATGGGGCTGGACGAGCAGTACTTC. Amino acid sequence: CASGSLMGLDEQYF.

This clone was detected only a few times. V is TRBV11-1 and J is TRBJ2-7, with D unclear. Between the trimmed V and J ends, which lost 1 base and 2 bases, there was a span of 6 bases. Germline lookup yields CDR1 SGHAT and CDR2 FQDESV (reference sequence). This CDR3 is 13 amino acids long. CDR3 bases: TGTGCCAGCAGCTTAGAACAAACCTACGAGCAGTACTTC. It encodes CASSLEQTYEQYF.

This clone was recorded a few times. This chain connects TRBV12-3 or TRBV12-4 to TRBJ1-5, with 7 positions matching TRBD1. The CDR3 sequence is 11 residues long. V dropped 6 bases and J dropped 11; count of bases not matched to a gene: 4. The DNA for the CDR3 is TGTGCCAGCAGCCGGGGACAGTCCCAGCATTTT. It encodes CASSRGQSQHF.

The chain couples TRBV1 to TRBJ2-5; TRBD2 is the table's D call and was not checked against the DNA. TRBV1 is shown as a pseudogene. This CDR3 region has 16 residues. CDR3 in amino acids: CTSSQDRTSGQETQYF. DNA for the CDR3: TGCACCAGCAGCCAGGATCGGACTAGCGGGCAAGAGACCCAGTACTTC.

The gene calls are TRBV6-6 and TRBJ1-2; D unresolved. Germline CDR1 is MNHNY and CDR2 is SVGAGI (reference sequence). Trimming removed 7 bases at V and 4 bases at J, with 16 bases between. This CDR3 region has 14 residues. The CDR3 here is CASTGLGVGYGYTF. The CDR3 nucleotides read TGTGCCAGCACTGGACTGGGCGTTGGCTATGGCTACACCTTC.